This T cell receptor beta chain was retrieved from a study of beta chain features in type 1 diabetes. The overall study: All samples combined gave around 100,000,000 sorted cells for examination.

CDR1 is SGHDN and CDR2 is FVKESK in the germline V gene. Trimming removed 5 bases from V and 1 base from J, with 11 bases in between. CDR3 length equals 15 residues. Donors contributed one heparinised blood draw apiece, averaging around 100 mL. TCRB transcripts that were expressed got sequenced, as all of the isolated RNA had been reverse transcribed. The repertoire was sequenced with immunoSEQ multiplex PCR; TCRdb's copy has only in-frame clones and lacks some. The sample includes some 660,000 clones, 11% to 15% of them seen just once. General study points: Any HLA type influence on TCRB rearrangement was left unresolved here. The study found moderately but significantly shorter TCRB CDR3s in all four CD4+ subsets of Type 1 diabetes patients. A closer apparent resemblance between naive, central memory and Treg TCRB repertoires was seen in patients than in healthy donors.

This clone occurred a few times. The target antigen is unknown. This chain connects TRBV14 to TRBJ2-2, with unresolved D. The TCR comes from a man between 18 and 35 years old with type 1 diabetes. The sequenced sample consisted of naive CD4+ T cells from blood. The CDR3 here is CASSGQWWNTGELFF. The CDR3 coding sequence is TGTGCCAGCAGCGGTCAATGGTGGAACACCGGGGAGCTGTTTTTT.